This T cell receptor (beta chain) was identified in a study of control samples from healthy donors and cancer patients. The repertoire was sequenced with immunoSEQ multiplex PCR; TCRdb's copy has only in-frame clones and lacks some. The sample consists of 55,000 to 70,000 clones, 90% of them appearing once. The CDR3 loop spans 15 amino acids. CDR1 is MNHEY, CDR2 SVGAGI, per germline. V lost 6 bases and J 7 bases, leaving 18 bases between the germline ends. This chain links TRBV6-5 with TRBJ1-4; a possible D gene is TRBD1 (6 bases). The sequence derives from a man aged 55 to 70 with colorectal cancer. What was sequenced was PBMCs. The CDR3 loop is CASRPTAGGSEKLFF. In DNA, the CDR3 is TGTGCCAGCAGGCCCACGGCGGGGGGCAGTGAAAAACTGTTTTTT.